The TCR beta chain under discussion was sequenced for a study of regulatory T cells in long-lasting Graves disease. Arm-PCR of CDR3 regions with iRepertoire HTBI primers generated TCR beta libraries. Each CDR3 protein is one row after TCRdb ran MiXCR on the multiplex PCR reads. The sample contains about 400,000 distinct CDR3 sequences, more than 20% of which appear only once. Points on this clonotype: Its cognate antigen is unknown.

Whole-study results and caveats: Gene preferences differed: TRBV28, TRBJ1-2, TRBJ2-5 in persistent cases. Persistent patients shared 2,500 to 3,000 public clonotypes among themselves. Newly diagnosed patients shared fewer, at about a thousand.

The time point is: persistent/refractory GD, antithyroid drugs over 5 years with positive TRAb. The TCR library used RNA extracted from PBMCs. The authors drew patients from an endocrinology department in Xi'an, China. CDR3 length: 15 amino acids. The germline V gene has CDR1 SNHLY and CDR2 FYNNEI. V gave up 6 bases and J gave up 5 bases; unmatched junction bases: 8. The chain combines TRBV2 with TRBJ2-1, with 9 bases matching TRBD2. This TCR was sampled from a female donor with Graves disease. The source was peripheral blood mononuclear cells (PBMCs), collected when the disease was refractory, from a patient treated with antithyroid drugs. The CDR3 loop is CASSPGTSTHNEQFF. In DNA, the CDR3 is TGTGCCAGCAGCCCCGGGACTAGCACCCACAATGAGCAGTTCTTC.